Following are 6 T cell receptor beta chains from one sample sequenced in a study of control samples from healthy donors and cancer patients. Method: immunoSEQ multiplex PCR; TCRdb's copy keeps in-frame clones and lacks some. The repertoire has 150,000 or so clones, 85% to 90% of them found once; the top ten carry roughly 5.3%. The sample comprised blood. All receptors come from a woman aged 25 to 39 in good health.

This clone was picked up one time. This chain joins TRBV5-1 and TRBJ1-2; tentatively, D is TRBD1 (5 bases). V was pared by 0 bases and J by 4 bases, with 16 bases between. The CDR3 extends over 16 amino acids. The germline CDR1 and CDR2 sequences are SGHRS and YFSETQ. CDR3 DNA: TGCGCCAGCAGCTTGGGTATGGTGGCAGGGTTCTATGGCTACACCTTC. It encodes CASSLGMVAGFYGYTF. The variable domain in full, completed from reference TRBV5-1 and TRBJ1-2, reads KAGVTQTPRYLIKTRGQQVTLSCSPISGHRSVSWYQQTPGQGLQFLFEYFSETQRNKGNFPGRFSGRQFSNSRSEMNVSTLELGDSALYLCASSLGMVAGFYGYTFGSGTRLTVV.

CDR3 nucleotide sequence: TGTGCCAGCAGCAAAGATAGGACAGGGAGGTATGGCTACACCTTC. It translates to CASSKDRTGRYGYTF. J is TRBJ1-2 and V is TRBV21-1; the listed D gene, TRBD1, was not tested against the DNA. TRBV21-1 is a pseudogene locus. The CDR3 is made up of 15 amino acids.

This chain links TRBV7-8 with TRBJ1-2; 7 bases line up with TRBD1. With 5 bases clipped from V and 4 bases from J, the junction kept 4 bases outside the gene matches. Germline assignment: CDR1 SGHVS and CDR2 FQNEAQ. The CDR3 is made up of 13 amino acids. CDR3 region: CASSPRGVYGYTF. The CDR3 DNA reads as TGTGCCAGCAGCCCCAGGGGGGTCTATGGCTACACCTTC.

The J gene is TRBJ1-6, the V gene TRBV12-5, with D unresolved. The CDR3 contains 12 residues. V gave up 1 base and J gave up 5 bases, with 0 bases separating them. Germline V gives CDR1 LGHNT, CDR2 FRNRAP. CDR3 loop: CASGLDNSPLHF. The CDR3 nucleotides read TGTGCTAGTGGTTTGGATAATTCACCCCTCCACTTT.

J is TRBJ1-2 and V is TRBV5-1, with 8 bases fitting TRBD1. The CDR3 extends over 16 amino acids. V gave up 4 bases and J gave up 0 bases; unmatched junction bases: 8. Germline V gene sequence: CDR1 SGHRS, CDR2 YFSETQ. Written as DNA, the CDR3 is TGCGCCAGCAGCGGCAGTAGACAGGGGTCTAACTATGGCTACACCTTC. This translates into CASSGSRQGSNYGYTF.

This clone was seen a single time. This CDR3 reads CASSQRALPGVDTQYF. In DNA form, the CDR3 reads TGCGCCAGCAGCCAGCGGGCACTCCCGGGAGTGGATACGCAGTATTTT. The chain recombines TRBV4-1 with TRBJ2-3; a possible D gene is TRBD2 (6 bases). The CDR3 extends over 16 amino acids. Germline loops: CDR1 MGHRA, CDR2 YSYEKL. V lost 3 bases and J lost 6, with 19 bases in between.